This TCR beta chain was recovered during a study of graft-versus-host responses after intestinal transplantation. On the study more broadly: Isolated intestinal, liver-intestinal, or multivisceral transplants had been given to the recipients. All of the recipients had induction that used anti-thymocyte globulin, then tacrolimus and steroids for 2 to 3 years. Study-wide points: Among circulating GvH clones, peak levels were associated with early post-transplant declines in HvG clones. Researchers found GvH clones in recipient marrow, and some showed up first in ileum or blood.

Sequenced by immunoSEQ multiplex PCR; TCRdb stores in-frame clones only, minus some. The data hold some 23,000 clones, with roughly 94% observed a single time. Germline V gene data show CDR1 as LNHDA and CDR2 as SQIVND (reference sequence). The CDR3 is 14 residues long. Trimming pared 1 base from V and 5 bases from J, leaving 6 bases between. Note on this clone: Its antigen is not identified.

The TCR sequence derives from a human patient who received an intestinal transplant, so some T cells may come from the graft donor. The chain links TRBV19 to TRBJ1-6; D remains ambiguous. Sequencing was performed on PBMCs, taken 156 days after intestinal transplant. CDR3 sequence: CASSIVLHNSPLHF. The DNA for the CDR3 is TGTGCCAGTAGTATAGTTTTGCATAATTCACCCCTCCACTTT.